This entry features one T cell receptor beta chain sequence. The antigen is undetermined. These data belong to a study of cytomegalovirus exposure and HLA in healthy donors. Study-level results: A prior analysis recorded that most TCR beta V segments were productive about 87% or about 30% of the time. In a later analysis, TCR beta V- and J-gene trimming showed a link to a missense DCLRE1C variant. The sole available immune exposure information was CMV serostatus.

It was with 60 Vbeta and 13 Jbeta primers that the PCR ran. Sequencing was performed with immunoSEQ multiplex PCR; in TCRdb, only in-frame clones are kept and a portion is missing. The table records roughly 80,000 clones, over 60% of them present only once. From germline, CDR1 is SGHRS and CDR2 YFSETQ. The CDR3 is 16 residues long. The V and J ends lost 2 bases and 0 bases respectively, with 9 bases between them. This TCR was recovered from a male donor in good health and CMV-seronegative. The specimen sequenced was PBMCs. The V call is TRBV5-1, the J call TRBJ2-6; tentative D call: TRBD1 (5 bases). The DNA for the CDR3 is TGCGCCAGCAGCTTAGCAGGGTACTCTGGGGCCAACGTCCTGACTTTC. Protein: CASSLAGYSGANVLTF.